One and the same sample provided the 17 T cell receptor beta chains below, sequenced in a study of blood T cell repertoires in COVID-19. This table comes from immunoSEQ multiplex PCR, and its TCRdb copy is limited to in-frame clones, with some not included. The data contain over 200,000 clones, about 90% of them seen just once; the ten biggest clones take up about 3.5%. The sample comprised PBMCs or T cells enriched from blood (not recorded which). Source of these receptors: a woman aged 25 to 39 who had been exposed to COVID-19.

This clone came up once. The chain links TRBV20-1 to TRBJ2-1; a weak D match, TRBD1 (6 bases). In germline, CDR1 is DFQATT, CDR2 SNEGSKA (reference sequence). The CDR3 has 11 amino acids. Deletions cut 7 bases from V and 9 bases from J, with 13 bases between. The CDR3 loop is CSVTGFPEQFF. The CDR3 DNA reads TGCAGTGTTACAGGGTTTCCTGAGCAGTTCTTC.

The rearrangement uses TRBV6-2 or TRBV6-3 and TRBJ2-7; a possible D gene is TRBD2 (6 bases). Trimming took off 2 bases at V and 1 base at J, with 21 bases between the two ends. Germline assignment: CDR1 MNHEY and CDR2 SVGEGT. The CDR3 spans 18 residues. The CDR3 DNA reads TGTGCCAGCAGTTACGACGAAAAGGGACTTAAGGTTTCCTACGAGCAGTACTTC. Its protein is CASSYDEKGLKVSYEQYF.

The chain couples TRBV5-1 to TRBJ2-3; D is possibly TRBD2 (5 bases). The CDR3 has 13 residues. CDR1 and CDR2 from the germline V gene are SGHRS and YFSETQ. The ends were cut back, 2 bases at V and 3 bases at J, with 7 bases in the middle. As DNA, the CDR3 is TGCGCCAGCAGCTTCCGGGAAACAGATACGCAGTATTTT. This gives the protein CASSFRETDTQYF.

J is TRBJ2-7 and V is TRBV10-3; the match to TRBD2 covers 12 bases. The germline gives CDR1 ENHRY, CDR2 SYGVKD. The V gene end was trimmed by 10 bases and the J gene end by 4 bases; junction bases not matched to a gene: 17. This CDR3 is 17 amino acids long. CDR3 DNA sequence: TGTGCCACCAGAGGCATACGACTAGCGGGAGCAGGGTACGAGCAGTACTTC. Translating gives CATRGIRLAGAGYEQYF.

This clone was picked up one time. The V call is TRBV9, the J call TRBJ2-6, with D tentatively TRBD1 (6 bases). V shed 1 base and J shed 4 bases, with 15 bases lying between them. The CDR3 runs to 17 residues. Germline CDR1 reads SGDLS; CDR2 reads YYNGEE. CDR3 nucleotide sequence: TGTGCCAGCAGCGTAACGAGTAGGGGGTCCGGGGCCAACGTCCTGACTTTC. Protein sequence: CASSVTSRGSGANVLTF.

V gene TRBV7-6 combines with J gene TRBJ2-5; 8 positions match TRBD1. The J segment lost 5 bases and the V segment lost 5 bases, leaving 10 bases of the junction unmatched. The CDR3 has 15 residues. Germline loops: CDR1 SGHVS, CDR2 FNYEAQ. CDR3 bases: TGTGCCAGCAGCATCGGACAGGGCGTGTTGGAGACCCAGTACTTC. Protein product: CASSIGQGVLETQYF.

The chain is built from TRBV7-9 and TRBJ2-1; TRBD2 agrees at 14 bases. Germline assignment: CDR1 SEHNR and CDR2 FQNEAQ (reference sequence). The trim removed 1 base at V and 9 bases at J, leaving 8 bases unmatched. CDR3 length: 17 residues. The CDR3 loop is CASSLGGLAGVYGEQFF. The CDR3 region has the DNA TGTGCCAGCAGCTTAGGGGGACTAGCGGGAGTGTACGGTGAGCAGTTCTTC.

The chain carries TRBV10-1 and TRBJ2-3; 7 bases are shared with TRBD2. Trimming took 5 bases from V and 4 from J; bases not matched to a gene: 12. The CDR3 has 16 residues. CDR1 is WNHNN, CDR2 SYGVQD, per germline (reference sequence). CDR3 DNA: TGCGCCAGCAGTTCCGTAGGTGCGGGAGCGGCAGATACGCAGTATTTT. Residues: CASSSVGAGAADTQYF.

This clone was recorded a few times. This chain joins TRBV5-4 and TRBJ2-7; TRBD2 matches 11 bases. This CDR3 comprises 15 residues. Germline values: CDR1 SGHNT, CDR2 YYREEE (reference sequence). V shed 0 bases, J shed 7 bases, and the junction held 6 bases outside the gene matches. CDR3 nucleotides: TGTGCCAGCAGCTTGGTACTAGCGGGAGTTCAAGAGCAGTACTTC. Translated, it gives CASSLVLAGVQEQYF.

The chain couples TRBV12-5 to TRBJ1-2; 8 positions match TRBD1. From germline, CDR1 is LGHNT and CDR2 FRNRAP. The V and J ends lost 1 base and 8 bases, in that order; junction bases with no gene match: 3. This CDR3 has 13 amino acids. The DNA for the CDR3 is TGTGCTAGTGGTTTGGCCGACAGGGGCGGCTACACCTTC. It is translated as CASGLADRGGYTF.

The V and J genes are TRBV5-1 and TRBJ1-2, with D maybe TRBD1 (6 bases). Trimming stripped 2 bases from V and 4 bases from J, with 12 bases between. The CDR3 is 14 amino acids. Germline assignment: CDR1 SGHRS and CDR2 YFSETQ. CDR3 sequence reads: CASSFSSDSYGYTF. The CDR3 bases are TGCGCCAGCAGCTTCTCCTCGGACAGCTATGGCTACACCTTC.

The rearrangement links TRBV2 to TRBJ2-5, with 9 bases matching TRBD1. Trimming took 6 bases from V and 2 from J; bases not matched to a gene: 10. CDR3 length equals 16 residues. Per the germline V gene, CDR1 is SNHLY and CDR2 is FYNNEI. CDR3 in DNA: TGTGCCAGCAGCCCCGGGACAGGGATCGGGCAAGAGACCCAGTACTTC. It translates to CASSPGTGIGQETQYF.

The rearrangement links TRBV18 to TRBJ2-2; TRBD2 matches 15 bases. The CDR3 length is 19 residues. Germline V gene data show CDR1 as KGHSH and CDR2 as LQKENI. V was clipped by 3 bases and J by 4 bases; unmatched bases: 9. In nucleotides, the CDR3 is TGTGCCAGCTCACCGATCAGGACTAGCGGGAGGGCGGTCACCGGGGAGCTGTTTTTT. This translates into CASSPIRTSGRAVTGELFF.

V and J are TRBV7-2 and TRBJ1-6, with 7 bases lining up with TRBD1. After removal of 2 bases from V and 4 bases from J, the junction contained 5 bases not matched to a gene. CDR3 length: 16 amino acids. Germline CDR1 is SGHTA and CDR2 is FQGNSA. The CDR3 spells CASSLPRDSYNSPLHF. The CDR3 DNA sequence: TGTGCCAGCAGCTTACCCCGGGACAGTTATAATTCACCCCTCCACTTT.

The chain links TRBV19 to TRBJ2-7; 10 bases are shared with TRBD2. The germline CDR1 and CDR2 sequences are LNHDA and SQIVND (reference sequence). The CDR3 totals 13 residues. After removal of 9 bases from V and 4 bases from J, the junction contained 6 bases not matched to a gene. The CDR3 protein is CASGASGSYEQYF. As DNA, the CDR3 is TGTGCCAGCGGGGCTAGCGGGAGTTACGAGCAGTACTTC. Full variable domain (remainder filled in from reference TRBV19 and TRBJ2-7): DGGITQSPKYLFRKEGQNVTLSCEQNLNHDAMYWYRQDPGQGLRLIYYSQIVNDFQKGDIAEGYSVSREKKESFPLTVTSAQKNPTAFYLCASGASGSYEQYFGPGTRLTVT.

The V and J genes are TRBV10-1 and TRBJ2-1; 8 bases map to TRBD2. J was trimmed by 2 bases and V by 3 bases; bases with no gene match: 6. Germline CDR1 reads WNHNN; CDR2 reads SYGVQD (reference sequence). The CDR3 totals 16 residues. CDR3 sequence (DNA): TGCGCCAGCAGTGACACAGCGGGAGTAACCTACAATGAGCAGTTCTTC. It specifies CASSDTAGVTYNEQFF.

V gene TRBV27 combines with J gene TRBJ1-2; possible D gene TRBD1, 6 bases. The CDR3 consists of 13 residues. The germline gives CDR1 MNHEY, CDR2 SMNVEV (reference sequence). Trimming removed 2 bases at V and 10 bases at J, with 14 bases between. CDR3 sequence (DNA): TGTGCCAGCAGTTTAATCGGGGACATCGACTACACCTTC. Protein: CASSLIGDIDYTF.